The clone carrying this T cell receptor (beta chain) was detected many times. The data belong to a study of T-cell reconstitution after alpha-beta-depleted transplantation in children. The germline gives CDR1 MNHNY, CDR2 SVGAGI (reference sequence). Trimming removed 7 bases from V and 5 bases from J, with 12 bases in between. The CDR3 covers 13 residues. Unique molecular identifiers were incorporated when the TCRbeta library was constructed. TCRdb reprocessed the PCR reads with MiXCR, giving one entry per CDR3 protein. The data show some 240,000 distinct CDR3 sequences, around 13% seen once. The receptor comes from a human donor who donated a stem cell graft to a child with acute lymphoblastic leukemia. The specimen comprised PBMCs from the stem cell graft donor, sampled from the stem cell graft. The chain is built from TRBV6-6 and TRBJ1-5, with D possibly matching TRBD1 (5 bases). The CDR3 spells CASIHGAYQPQHF. The CDR3 bases are TGTGCCAGCATCCATGGGGCTTATCAGCCCCAGCATTTT.